A single sample gave rise to the 2 T cell receptor beta chains below, sequenced in a study of PD-1 blockade in classical Hodgkin lymphoma. The time point is: cycle 4 day 1 (C4D1), after 5 to 7 weeks of nivolumab. All patients relapsed after autologous stem cell transplantation, and brentuximab vedotin exposure varied. This table comes from immunoSEQ multiplex PCR, and its TCRdb copy is limited to in-frame clones, with some not included. The data show tens of thousands of clones, just over 90% seen once. Sample: peripheral blood mononuclear cells (PBMCs), taken before the fourth cycle of nivolumab. These receptors were taken from a human donor with classical Hodgkin lymphoma.

The chain recombines TRBV6-5 with TRBJ1-1; D is possibly TRBD1 (5 bases). V was cut by 9 bases and J by 7 bases, with 12 bases left in between. The germline gives CDR1 MNHEY, CDR2 SVGAGI. The CDR3 is 11 amino acids. In nucleotides, the CDR3 is TGTGCCAGTAGCAGGGCGAATGAAGCTTTCTTT. Translated: CASSRANEAFF.

The chain uses TRBV18 and TRBJ1-1; 9 nucleotides match TRBD1. The germline V gene has CDR1 KGHSH and CDR2 LQKENI. With V trimmed by 6 bases and J by 6 bases, 5 bases remained unmatched. This CDR3 is 13 amino acids long. The CDR3 sequence: CASSETGGAEAFF. CDR3 coding DNA: TGTGCCAGCTCCGAGACAGGGGGGGCTGAAGCTTTCTTT. Supplemented by reference TRBV18 and TRBJ1-1, the full variable domain reads NAGVMQNPRHLVRRRGQEARLRCSPMKGHSHVYWYRQLPEEGLKFMVYLQKENIIDESGMPKERFSAEFPKEGPSILRIQQVVRGDSAAYFCASSETGGAEAFFGQGTRLTVV.